This T cell receptor beta chain was identified during a study of T cell repertoires in cytomegalovirus infection. As for the study in general: Evidence of both CMV infection and a matching HLA type came from public TCR beta signatures. General study results and limits: Ex vivo responses were dominated by HLA-C-restricted CMV-specific TCR beta clonotypes. Totalled public TCR beta family frequency picked out people who carried CMV plus the relevant HLA.

This clonotype was seen only a few times. Its cognate antigen is unknown. MiXCR, run by TCRdb on the reads, gives a single entry per CDR3 protein. The table records around 300,000 distinct CDR3 sequences, 8% to 10% of them present only once. The CDR3 has 15 residues. Trimming cost V 5 bases and J 4 bases; bases outside gene matches: 4. The source of this sequence is a human donor in good health (CMV status not recorded). Some clones in this sample may be carry-over from other donors' samples. This chain links TRBV12-3 or TRBV12-4 with TRBJ2-1; TRBD1 matches 11 bases. Input material: PBMCs. This CDR3 reads CASSNRDRGYNEQFF. In nucleotides, the CDR3 is TGTGCCAGCAGTAACCGGGACAGGGGGTACAATGAGCAGTTCTTC.